Following are 7 T cell receptor beta chains from one sample sequenced in a study of blood T cell repertoires in COVID-19. Sequenced by immunoSEQ multiplex PCR; TCRdb stores in-frame clones only, minus some. The sample yields 97,000 or so clones, approximately 90% seen once. The sample comprised peripheral blood. These receptors came from a man in his fifties or sixties with acute or convalescent COVID-19.

The genes are TRBV5-1 and TRBJ1-3, with D possibly being TRBD1 (5 bases). V was clipped by 4 bases and J by 1 base, with 6 bases between them. The length of the CDR3 is 13 residues. Per germline, CDR1 SGHRS and CDR2 YFSETQ. The CDR3 nucleotides read TGCGCCAGCAGCAGGGGTTCTGGAAACACCATATATTTT. It specifies CASSRGSGNTIYF.

The chain employs TRBV7-2 and TRBJ1-4; a possible D gene is TRBD1 (5 bases). Trimming took 5 bases from V and 1 from J, leaving 23 bases between them. From germline, CDR1 is SGHTA and CDR2 FQGNSA. This CDR3 is 19 amino acids long. This chain's CDR3 is CASSPRQLGSFGTNEKLFF. Here the CDR3 DNA reads TGTGCCAGCAGCCCCCGACAGTTAGGGTCTTTCGGAACTAATGAAAAACTGTTTTTT.

This CDR3 reads CASRPGDYGYTF. In nucleotides, the CDR3 is TGCGCCAGCAGGCCAGGGGACTATGGCTACACCTTC. The V call is TRBV5-1, the J call TRBJ1-2; maybe TRBD1 (6 bases). V lost 5 bases and J 3 bases, leaving 8 bases between the germline ends. CDR3 size: 12 residues. From germline, CDR1 is SGHRS and CDR2 YFSETQ.

The gene calls are TRBV4-1 and TRBJ1-5; D might be TRBD1 (6 bases). The CDR3 is 14 residues long. The ends were cut back, 4 bases at V and 3 bases at J, with 10 bases in the middle. Germline CDR1 MGHRA, CDR2 YSYEKL. The CDR3 loop is CASSPGQTNQPQHF. CDR3 coding DNA: TGCGCCAGCAGCCCTGGACAGACCAATCAGCCCCAGCATTTT.

The chain is built from TRBV30 and TRBJ1-1; D is unresolved. The CDR3 extends over 15 amino acids. Looked up from germline, CDR1 is GTSNPN and CDR2 is SVGIG (reference sequence). The ends were cut back, 0 bases at V and 2 bases at J, with 13 bases in the middle. Here the CDR3 reads CAWSVRGRGNTEAFF. DNA of the CDR3: TGTGCCTGGAGTGTACGTGGGAGAGGAAACACTGAAGCTTTCTTT.

This clone occurred once. This chain connects TRBV18 to TRBJ1-5; D is unresolved. The germline CDR1 and CDR2 sequences are KGHSH and LQKENI. The CDR3 length is 15 residues. V dropped 2 bases and J dropped 0 bases, with 8 bases sitting between them. The chain's CDR3 is CASSPEQHSNQPQHF. As DNA, the CDR3 is TGTGCCAGCTCACCAGAACAGCATAGCAATCAGCCCCAGCATTTT. Using reference TRBV18 and TRBJ1-5 for the parts outside the CDR3, the full variable domain is NAGVMQNPRHLVRRRGQEARLRCSPMKGHSHVYWYRQLPEEGLKFMVYLQKENIIDESGMPKERFSAEFPKEGPSILRIQQVVRGDSAAYFCASSPEQHSNQPQHFGDGTRLSIL.

V gene TRBV6-5 combines with J gene TRBJ2-1, with 9 bases lining up with TRBD2. With 5 bases clipped from V and 6 bases from J, the junction kept 8 bases outside the gene matches. In germline, CDR1 is MNHEY, CDR2 SVGAGI. The CDR3 is 15 residues long. Here the CDR3 reads CASSLSGGGTNEQFF. CDR3 nucleotides: TGTGCCAGCAGTCTTAGCGGGGGAGGTACCAATGAGCAGTTCTTC.